This entry lists 4 T cell receptor beta chains sequenced from one sample in a study of blood T cell repertoires in COVID-19. TCRdb's copy holds only in-frame clones and misses some; the assay was immunoSEQ multiplex PCR. The sample contains 140,000 to 150,000 clones, roughly 81% of which appear only once. Source material: peripheral blood. These receptors were obtained from a human donor with acute or convalescent COVID-19. The donor label of this sample is uncertain.

This chain connects TRBV18 to TRBJ2-1, with 10 bases identical to TRBD1. Germline V gene lookup returns CDR1 KGHSH and CDR2 LQKENI. This CDR3 comprises 15 residues. Trimming took 6 bases from V and 10 from J; bases not matched to a gene: 12. CDR3 in amino acids: CASSPGTGAHWEQFF. The CDR3 region has the DNA TGTGCCAGCTCTCCCGGGACAGGGGCCCATTGGGAGCAGTTCTTC.

The chain couples TRBV7-3 to TRBJ2-1, with TRBD2 matching 11 bases. Germline assignment: CDR1 SGHTA and CDR2 FQGTGA. This CDR3 spans 15 amino acids. The V gene end was trimmed by 6 bases and the J gene end by 7 bases; junction bases not matched to a gene: 8. CDR3: CASRSGLAEGNEQFF. CDR3 nucleotide sequence: TGTGCCAGCAGATCGGGACTAGCGGAAGGGAATGAGCAGTTCTTC.

J is TRBJ2-7 and V is TRBV10-1, with TRBD1 matching 7 bases. CDR3 length equals 14 residues. Germline-derived CDR1 and CDR2 are WNHNN and SYGVQD (reference sequence). J lost 5 bases, V lost 2 bases, and 6 bases had no gene match. The CDR3 reads CASSEKGARDEQYF. CDR3 bases: TGCGCCAGCAGTGAGAAGGGGGCGCGGGACGAGCAGTACTTC.

This chain links TRBV7-9 with TRBJ1-3; D perhaps matches TRBD1 (6 bases). The V end was cut by 0 bases, the J end by 1 base, with 7 bases between. Germline V gene lookup returns CDR1 SEHNR and CDR2 FQNEAQ (reference sequence). The CDR3 spans 15 residues. As DNA, the CDR3 is TGTGCCAGCAGCTTAGCGGGGGCATCTGGAAACACCATATATTTT. Translated: CASSLAGASGNTIYF.